The rows below give T cell receptor beta chains drawn from one sample of a study of blood T cell repertoires in COVID-19. Some clones are missing from TCRdb's copy, which holds only in-frame ones; the method was immunoSEQ multiplex PCR. The sample carries hundreds of thousands of clones, around 89% recorded once. Sequences were obtained from PBMCs or T cells enriched from blood (not recorded which). The source of these receptors is a man aged 35 to 55 who had recovered from COVID-19. Each CDR3 is given with its conserved first and last residue.

V: TRBV4-2
CDR3: CASSQPRSQALSYEQYF

V: TRBV2
CDR3: CASSETRQYF

V: TRBV18
CDR3: CASSLSVGQAGNTGELFF

V: TRBV5-4
CDR3: CASSLVRGPSDTQYF

V: TRBV30
CDR3: CAWSVQVTAGWQNYEQYF

V: TRBV5-1
CDR3: CASSLGTGHQPQHF

V: TRBV9
CDR3: CASKGGMNTGELFF

V: TRBV19
CDR3: CASQETGSSYNEQFF

V: TRBV13
CDR3: CASSLVGWQTEQYF

V: TRBV28
CDR3: CASSTYRGPTEAFF

V: TRBV28
CDR3: CASRLAGNYEQYF

V: TRBV3-1/TRBV3-2
CDR3: CASSPVDSLQFF

V: TRBV11-2
CDR3: CASSSIRAFF

V: TRBV7-2
CDR3: CASSFPGETQYF

V: TRBV19
CDR3: CASLNRDRGFDEQFF

V: TRBV11-2
CDR3: CASSRGQNTEAFF

V: TRBV7-2
CDR3: CASKLGLSSYEQYF

V: TRBV30
CDR3: CAWSTGTGLETQYF

V: TRBV7-9
CDR3: CASSPGTSGRANEQYF

V: TRBV3-1/TRBV3-2
CDR3: CASSSGRYNSPLHF

V: TRBV6-1
CDR3: CASTDTGLAINTGELFF

V: TRBV6-5
CDR3: CASSRGQGNQPQHF

V: TRBV30
CDR3: CAWRYTSYYEQYF

V: TRBV5-1
CDR3: CASSFAGNPSNTEAFF

V: TRBV11-3
CDR3: CASSYAGDQPQHF

V: TRBV6-1
CDR3: CASRNGQGTYGYTF

V: TRBV27
CDR3: CASSYGLLYEQYF

V: TRBV19
CDR3: CASTSLGAVVSTEAFF

V: TRBV19
CDR3: CASSIGGGRGSYNSPLHF

V: TRBV29-1
CDR3: CSVLTGTGNEQFF

V: TRBV30
CDR3: CAWSASGESEAFF

V: TRBV19
CDR3: CASSIVPRQATNEKLFF

V: TRBV11-1
CDR3: CASSYNVDRGYGYTF

V: TRBV5-1
CDR3: CASSTPGQYTEAFF

V: TRBV11-3
CDR3: CASSSEHRDRSNYGYTF

V: TRBV3-1/TRBV3-2
CDR3: CASSQGQGGTEAFF

V: TRBV25-1
CDR3: CASSDPSGNSYEQYF

V: TRBV28
CDR3: CASSLLSTVTYNEQFF

V: TRBV7-9
CDR3: CASSFQGAMNTEAFF

V: TRBV6-1
CDR3: CASSDSNTNTIYF

V: TRBV18
CDR3: CASSPIRQGSSQPQHF

V: TRBV24-1
CDR3: CATSGPGDRGDQETQYF

V: TRBV3-1/TRBV3-2
CDR3: CASSTPSVGETQYF

V: TRBV28
CDR3: CASRTSSGANVLTF

V: TRBV6-5
CDR3: CASSYSGQLGTGELFF

V: TRBV28
CDR3: CASSLYGQGKNTEAFF

V: TRBV27
CDR3: CASSLRSGTKAFF

V: TRBV4-1
CDR3: CASSPRGSTNTEAFF

V: TRBV7-8
CDR3: CASSLPPVVTGREGRYTF

V: TRBV30
CDR3: CAWAGQVHGNYGYTF

V: TRBV7-2
CDR3: CASSMIAGSYEQYF